These 21 T cell receptor beta chains share one sample of origin, sequenced in a study of identifying expanded T cells in peripheral blood. Using immunoSEQ multiplex PCR, the repertoire was profiled, and TCRdb retains in-frame clones only, with some absent. The data contain some 65,000 clones, about 85% of them seen just once; the ten biggest clones take up 19%. Specimen: blood. These receptors were collected from a person aged 18 to 69 in good health.

The chain has TRBV6-1 and TRBJ1-2; the D gene is possibly TRBD1 (5 bases). The V gene's germline CDR1 is MNHNS and CDR2 SASEGT. This CDR3 is built from 15 residues. V was pared by 4 bases and J by 2 bases, with 14 bases between. The DNA of the CDR3 is TGTGCCAGCAGTGCCCGGGGGGGTCAGAACTATGGCTACACCTTC. This sequence encodes CASSARGGQNYGYTF.

The chain joins TRBV25-1 to TRBJ1-1, with a possible D match to TRBD1 (6 bases). This CDR3 comprises 14 residues. The V end lost 4 bases, the J end lost 1 base, and 10 bases lay between the germline ends. Germline V gene lookup returns CDR1 MGHDK and CDR2 SYGVNS. This CDR3 is CASSVTQGNTEAFF. The CDR3 DNA reads as TGTGCCAGCAGTGTGACACAGGGGAACACTGAAGCTTTCTTT.

This rearrangement joins TRBV27 to TRBJ1-6; TRBD1 might be the D (5 bases). The CDR3 runs to 15 residues. The ends were cut back, 8 bases at V and 7 bases at J, with 18 bases in the middle. Germline V lookup: CDR1 MNHEY, CDR2 SMNVEV (reference sequence). CDR3: CASSPMGDVNSPLHF. DNA of the CDR3: TGTGCCAGCTCTCCCATGGGGGATGTGAATTCACCCCTCCACTTT.

V usage is TRBV2 and J usage is TRBJ1-1; D unclear. Germline loops: CDR1 SNHLY, CDR2 FYNNEI. V lost 5 bases, J lost 3 bases, and 16 bases lay in between. This CDR3 is built from 15 residues. CDR3 sequence: CASSPRPGFHTEAFF. Here the CDR3 DNA reads TGTGCCAGCAGTCCGAGGCCGGGGTTTCACACTGAAGCTTTCTTT.

This clone was seen a few times. The sample has other DNA sequences that encode this CDR3 too. The chain recombines TRBV6-1 with TRBJ2-5; TRBD2 matches 12 bases. The CDR3 spans 15 residues. The germline V gene has CDR1 MNHNS and CDR2 SASEGT. J was trimmed by 2 bases and V by 2 bases; bases with no gene match: 0. In DNA form, the CDR3 reads TGTGCCAGCAGTGAACTAGCGGGGGGGCAAGAGACCCAGTACTTC. Amino acids: CASSELAGGQETQYF.

The J gene is TRBJ2-7, the V gene TRBV5-6; 9 nucleotides align to TRBD1. The ends lost 5 bases at V and 5 bases at J; junction bases unmatched: 11. CDR1 and CDR2 from the germline V gene are SGHDT and YYEEEE. CDR3 size: 15 residues. CDR3 DNA: TGTGCCAGCAGTCGAGGGACAGGGAGAGTACACGAGCAGTACGTC. This sequence encodes CASSRGTGRVHEQYV.

The count of this clone is one. The chain recombines TRBV11-2 with TRBJ2-1; no definite D call. V shed 5 bases and J shed 6 bases, with 17 bases lying between them. Germline V gene lookup returns CDR1 SGHAT and CDR2 FQNNGV. The CDR3 has 15 residues. CDR3 nucleotides: TGTGCCAGCAGCCCGAGAACGTCTTTTCTCAATGAGCAGTTCTTC. It yields the protein CASSPRTSFLNEQFF.

The gene calls are TRBV27 and TRBJ2-3, with D unresolved. There are 15 residues in the CDR3. V lost 2 bases and J lost 4, with 13 bases in between. In germline, CDR1 is MNHEY, CDR2 SMNVEV (reference sequence). The CDR3, as DNA: TGTGCCAGCAGTTTAAATTTAGGGTTCCCAGATACGCAGTATTTT. Encoded protein: CASSLNLGFPDTQYF.

The chain couples TRBV4-1 to TRBJ2-5, with unresolved D. Per germline, CDR1 MGHRA and CDR2 YSYEKL. Deletions cut 0 bases from V and 2 bases from J, with 16 bases between. CDR3 length equals 17 residues. CDR3 region: CASSQDLETPEQETQYF. The CDR3 DNA reads as TGCGCCAGCAGCCAAGATCTTGAGACTCCCGAACAAGAGACCCAGTACTTC.

This clone was recorded once. A clone one base away is much larger, so this may be a read error. This chain connects TRBV5-4 to TRBJ1-2; 10 bases fit TRBD1. The J segment lost 4 bases and the V segment lost 6 bases, leaving 6 bases of the junction unmatched. Looked up from germline, CDR1 is SGHNT and CDR2 is YYREEE (reference sequence). The CDR3 is 14 residues long. Written as DNA, the CDR3 is TGTGCCAGCACAGAGACAGGGGGCAGCTATGGCTACACCTTC. Translating gives CASTETGGSYGYTF. The whole variable domain, filled in from reference TRBV5-4 and TRBJ1-2, reads ETGVTQSPTHLIKTRGQQVTLRCSSQSGHNTVSWYQQALGQGPQFIFQYYREEENGRGNFPPRFSGLQFPNYSSELNVNALELDDSALYLCASTETGGSYGYTFGSGTRLTVV.

J is TRBJ2-1 and V is TRBV11-3; the match to TRBD1 covers 12 bases. Losses at the gene ends were 3 bases for V and 6 bases for J; bases not matched to a gene: 6. The CDR3 has 16 residues. Per the germline V gene, CDR1 is SGHNT and CDR2 is YENEEA. CDR3 coding DNA: TGTGCCAGCAGCTTTATGGGACAGGGGGCGTCCAATGAGCAGTTCTTC. Its translation is CASSFMGQGASNEQFF.

The chain combines TRBV7-8 with TRBJ2-7, with D tentatively TRBD1 or TRBD2 (5 bases each). Germline loops: CDR1 SGHVS, CDR2 FQNEAQ. Deletions cut 3 bases from V and 8 bases from J, with 14 bases between. The CDR3 is 13 amino acids. CDR3 sequence: CASSFEGADKQYV. The DNA for the CDR3 is TGTGCCAGCAGCTTTGAGGGTGCGGACAAGCAGTACGTC.

This clone has only one observation. The rearrangement joins TRBV2 to TRBJ2-5; 15 bases line up with TRBD2. Per the germline V gene, CDR1 is SNHLY and CDR2 is FYNNEI. V was clipped by 1 base and J by 5 bases; unmatched bases: 5. This CDR3 spans 17 amino acids. In DNA, the CDR3 is TGTGCCAGCAGTGAAGGATGGACTAGCGGGAGGGCGGAGACCCAGTACTTC. Protein product: CASSEGWTSGRAETQYF.

This chain links TRBV11-3 with TRBJ2-1; D possibly corresponds to TRBD1 (6 bases). Germline V gives CDR1 SGHNT, CDR2 YENEEA. The V end was cut by 5 bases, the J end by 3 bases, with 20 bases between. The CDR3 runs to 17 residues. The CDR3 spells CASSATIRQVSYNEQFF. The CDR3, as DNA: TGTGCCAGCAGCGCTACTATCAGACAGGTCAGCTACAATGAGCAGTTCTTC.

The chain couples TRBV5-8 to TRBJ1-2; 9 bases align to TRBD1. Losses at the gene ends were 0 bases for V and 0 bases for J; bases not matched to a gene: 6. This CDR3 has 17 residues. The germline gives CDR1 SGHTS, CDR2 YDEGEE. The CDR3 protein is CASSLEWDRASNYGYTF. The DNA for the CDR3 is TGTGCCAGCAGCTTGGAGTGGGACAGGGCTTCTAACTATGGCTACACCTTC.

This chain joins TRBV5-1 and TRBJ2-2; 13 nucleotides agree with TRBD2. Germline CDR1 reads SGHRS; CDR2 reads YFSETQ. The J segment lost 2 bases and the V segment lost 0 bases, leaving 1 base of the junction unmatched. The CDR3 loop spans 17 amino acids. The chain's CDR3 is CASSLGLAGGNTGELFF. The CDR3 DNA sequence: TGCGCCAGCAGCTTGGGACTAGCGGGAGGCAACACCGGGGAGCTGTTTTTT. Complete variable domain (other parts from reference TRBV5-1 and TRBJ2-2): KAGVTQTPRYLIKTRGQQVTLSCSPISGHRSVSWYQQTPGQGLQFLFEYFSETQRNKGNFPGRFSGRQFSNSRSEMNVSTLELGDSALYLCASSLGLAGGNTGELFFGEGSRLTVL.

This clone was observed a few times. The genes are TRBV2 and TRBJ1-2; D is ambiguous. This CDR3 has 13 amino acids. V was trimmed by 4 bases and J by 4 bases, leaving 10 bases between them. CDR1 is SNHLY and CDR2 is FYNNEI in the germline V gene. The DNA of the CDR3 is TGTGCCAGCAGTGCCTCTCAATTCTATGGCTACACCTTC. This codes for CASSASQFYGYTF.

The V call is TRBV30, the J call TRBJ2-1; 7 nucleotides align to TRBD2. Germline V gene lookup returns CDR1 GTSNPN and CDR2 SVGIG (reference sequence). The CDR3 loop spans 15 amino acids. The junction had 9 bases not matched to a gene; V was cut back by 5 bases and J by 2 bases. CDR3 DNA: TGTGCCTGGGCCGTGGGCGGGAGAGCCTACAATGAGCAGTTCTTC. This sequence encodes CAWAVGGRAYNEQFF.

The V gene is TRBV19, the J gene TRBJ1-1, with TRBD1 matching over 8 bases. From germline, CDR1 is LNHDA and CDR2 SQIVND (reference sequence). This CDR3 is built from 15 residues. The V gene end was trimmed by 4 bases and the J gene end by 3 bases; junction bases not matched to a gene: 7. The CDR3 DNA reads TGTGCCAGTAGTACCCTGACAGGGGAATACACTGAAGCTTTCTTT. Its translation: CASSTLTGEYTEAFF.

This clone was observed once. The rearrangement uses TRBV27 and TRBJ1-5; D remains unclear. The ends were cut back, 2 bases at V and 6 bases at J, with 8 bases in the middle. The CDR3 spans 13 residues. CDR1 is MNHEY, CDR2 SMNVEV, per germline (reference sequence). The CDR3 sequence: CASSLEVFQPQHF. The CDR3 DNA reads as TGTGCCAGCAGTTTAGAGGTTTTTCAGCCCCAGCATTTT.

The chain joins TRBV4-1 to TRBJ2-1; TRBD2 matches at 11 bases. V lost 1 base, J lost 7 bases, and 15 bases stayed unmatched. The CDR3 is 19 amino acids. Germline CDR1 reads MGHRA; CDR2 reads YSYEKL. CDR3 loop: CASSQGASGRRRPKNEQFF. CDR3 nucleotide sequence: TGCGCCAGCAGCCAAGGCGCTAGCGGGAGGAGGAGGCCTAAGAATGAGCAGTTCTTC.